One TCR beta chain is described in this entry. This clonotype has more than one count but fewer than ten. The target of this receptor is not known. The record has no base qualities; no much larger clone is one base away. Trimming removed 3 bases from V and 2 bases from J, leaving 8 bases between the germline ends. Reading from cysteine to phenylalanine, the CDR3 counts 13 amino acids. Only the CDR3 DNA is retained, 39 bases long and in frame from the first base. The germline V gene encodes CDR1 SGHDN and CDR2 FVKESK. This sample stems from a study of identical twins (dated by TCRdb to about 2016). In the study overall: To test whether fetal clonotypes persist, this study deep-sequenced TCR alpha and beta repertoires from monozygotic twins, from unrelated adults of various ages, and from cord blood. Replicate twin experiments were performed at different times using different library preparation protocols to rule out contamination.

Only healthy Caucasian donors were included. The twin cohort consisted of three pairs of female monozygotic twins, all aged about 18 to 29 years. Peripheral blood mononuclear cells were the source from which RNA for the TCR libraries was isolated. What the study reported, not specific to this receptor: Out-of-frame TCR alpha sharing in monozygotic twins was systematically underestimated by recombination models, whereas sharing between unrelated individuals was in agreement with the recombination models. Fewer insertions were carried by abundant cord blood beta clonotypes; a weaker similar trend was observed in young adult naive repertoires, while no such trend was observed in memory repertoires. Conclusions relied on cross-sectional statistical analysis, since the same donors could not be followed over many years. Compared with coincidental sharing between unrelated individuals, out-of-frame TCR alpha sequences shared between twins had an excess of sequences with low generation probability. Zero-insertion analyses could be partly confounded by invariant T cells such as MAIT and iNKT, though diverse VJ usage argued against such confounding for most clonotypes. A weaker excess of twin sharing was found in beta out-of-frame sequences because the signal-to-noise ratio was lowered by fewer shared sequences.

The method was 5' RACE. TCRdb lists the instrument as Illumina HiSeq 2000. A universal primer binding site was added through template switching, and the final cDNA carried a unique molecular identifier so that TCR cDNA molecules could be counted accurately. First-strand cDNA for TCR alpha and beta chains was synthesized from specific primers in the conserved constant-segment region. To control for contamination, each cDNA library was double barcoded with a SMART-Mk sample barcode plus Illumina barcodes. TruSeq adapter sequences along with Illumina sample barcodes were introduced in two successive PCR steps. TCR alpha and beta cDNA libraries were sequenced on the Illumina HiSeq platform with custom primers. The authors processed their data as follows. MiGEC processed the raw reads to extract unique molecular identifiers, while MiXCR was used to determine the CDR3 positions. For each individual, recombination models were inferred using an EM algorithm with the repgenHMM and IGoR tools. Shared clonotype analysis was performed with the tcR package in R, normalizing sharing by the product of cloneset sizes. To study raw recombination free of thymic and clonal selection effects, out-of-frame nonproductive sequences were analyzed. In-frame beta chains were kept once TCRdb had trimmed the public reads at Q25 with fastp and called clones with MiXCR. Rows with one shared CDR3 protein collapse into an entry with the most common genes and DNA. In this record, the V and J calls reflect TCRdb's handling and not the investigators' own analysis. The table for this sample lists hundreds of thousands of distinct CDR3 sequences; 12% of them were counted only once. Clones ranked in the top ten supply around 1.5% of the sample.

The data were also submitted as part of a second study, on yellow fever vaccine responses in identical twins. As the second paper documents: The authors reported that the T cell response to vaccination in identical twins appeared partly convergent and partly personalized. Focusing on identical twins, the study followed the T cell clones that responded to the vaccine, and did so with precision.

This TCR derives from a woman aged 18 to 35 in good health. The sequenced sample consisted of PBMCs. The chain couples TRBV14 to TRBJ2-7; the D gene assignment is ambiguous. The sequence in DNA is TGTGCCAGCAGCCAGGGTAACACCTACGAGCAGTACTTC. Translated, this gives CASSQGNTYEQYF.